The 30 T cell receptor beta chains below come from one sample, sequenced in a study of blood T cell repertoires in COVID-19. Data came from immunoSEQ multiplex PCR; TCRdb stores just in-frame clones and leaves some out. Counted here are about 130,000 clones, around 85% occurring once; the ten biggest clones make up roughly 3%. The sample comprised peripheral blood. These receptors originate from an elderly woman with COVID-19, enrolled during active disease.

The chain recombines TRBV6-5 with TRBJ1-5; D is unclear. The germline V gene encodes CDR1 MNHEY and CDR2 SVGAGI. This CDR3 is 15 amino acids long. V shed 6 bases and J shed 0 bases, with 12 bases lying between them. DNA for the CDR3: TGTGCCAGCAGGCCCCAGGTCTATAGCAATCAGCCCCAGCATTTT. Translating gives CASRPQVYSNQPQHF.

The chain carries TRBV5-4 and TRBJ2-3; D might be TRBD2 (7 bases). V dropped 2 bases and J dropped 0 bases, with 16 bases sitting between them. The CDR3 is 17 residues long. CDR1 is SGHNT, CDR2 YYREEE, per germline (reference sequence). This CDR3 reads CASSLRSGGPSTDTQYF. CDR3 sequence (DNA): TGTGCCAGCAGCTTACGGTCGGGGGGCCCTAGCACAGATACGCAGTATTTT.

For the CDR3, the DNA is TGTGCCAGCAGCAAACAGAGGACTAGCGGGACACCTGAGCAGTTCTTC. Translating gives CASSKQRTSGTPEQFF. This chain connects TRBV2 to TRBJ2-1, with TRBD2 identical over 12 bases. This CDR3 has 16 residues. CDR1 and CDR2 (germline): SNHLY, FYNNEI. The trim removed 6 bases at V and 9 bases at J, leaving 12 bases unmatched.

The rearrangement uses TRBV6-6 and TRBJ2-5; D gene uncertain. The CDR3 has 12 residues. The V gene's germline CDR1 is MNHNY and CDR2 SVGAGI (reference sequence). Trimming took 6 bases from V and 4 from J, leaving 9 bases between them. CDR3 loop: CASSLGPETQYF. Written as DNA, the CDR3 is TGTGCCAGCAGCCTGGGCCCAGAGACCCAGTACTTC.

V and J are TRBV18 and TRBJ2-5; D is unclear. This CDR3 is 12 amino acids long. Germline CDR1 and CDR2: KGHSH and LQKENI. V dropped 2 bases and J dropped 5 bases, with 6 bases sitting between them. DNA of the CDR3: TGTGCCAGCTCACCAGGCCCGGAGACCCAGTACTTC. Translating gives CASSPGPETQYF.

This chain joins TRBV4-1 and TRBJ2-1; 10 nucleotides line up with TRBD2. J lost 6 bases, V lost 1 base, and 12 bases had no gene match. The CDR3 covers 18 residues. Germline loops: CDR1 MGHRA, CDR2 YSYEKL. CDR3 amino acids: CASSQGRGLAALRNEQFF. CDR3 in DNA: TGCGCCAGCAGCCAAGGTCGAGGACTAGCGGCTCTACGCAATGAGCAGTTCTTC.

The rearrangement uses TRBV11-3 and TRBJ2-1; no definite D call. The CDR3 is 13 amino acids. From germline, CDR1 is SGHNT and CDR2 YENEEA. Between the trimmed V and J ends, which lost 2 bases and 7 bases, there was a span of 9 bases. CDR3 residues: CASSLHFKNEQFF. Here the CDR3 DNA reads TGTGCCAGCAGCTTACACTTTAAGAATGAGCAGTTCTTC.

V usage is TRBV9 and J usage is TRBJ1-5; D might be TRBD1 (6 bases). The CDR3 extends over 14 amino acids. Trimming took 3 bases from V and 1 from J, leaving 8 bases between them. The germline gives CDR1 SGDLS, CDR2 YYNGEE. The CDR3 here is CASSGGQSNQPQHF. In DNA, the CDR3 is TGTGCCAGCAGCGGGGGACAAAGCAATCAGCCCCAGCATTTT.

With regard to this clone: In the same sample, other DNA sequences code for this CDR3. This rearrangement joins TRBV9 to TRBJ2-5; possible D gene TRBD2, 6 bases. Trimming stripped 0 bases from V and 3 bases from J, with 12 bases between. This CDR3 contains 15 residues. CDR1 and CDR2 from the germline V gene are SGDLS and YYNGEE. The CDR3: CASSVGLGGEETQYF. DNA of the CDR3: TGTGCCAGCAGCGTAGGGCTAGGAGGGGAAGAGACCCAGTACTTC.

Details on this clone: One end of the junction does not line up with germline, which may come from a read error. The chain employs TRBV7-9 and TRBJ2-5; 8 nucleotides agree with TRBD1. The germline gives CDR1 SEHNR, CDR2 FQNEAQ (reference sequence). CDR3 length equals 12 residues. CDR3 in amino acids: CASGLDRGTQYF. CDR3 sequence (DNA): TGTGCCAGCGGCTTAGACAGGGGGACCCAGTACTTC. The full variable domain, in which reference TRBV7-9 and TRBJ2-5 provide the parts outside the CDR3, is DTGVSQNPRHKITKRGQNVTFRCDPISEHNRLYWYRQTLGQGPEFLTYFQNEAQLEKSRLLSDRFSAERPKGSFSTLEIQRTEQGDSAMYLCASGLDRGTQYFGPGTRLLVL.

CDR3 sequence (DNA): TGTGCCAGCAAAAGAGGGACTGAGCATGGCTACACCTTC. This translates into CASKRGTEHGYTF. The V call is TRBV6-6, the J call TRBJ1-2; TRBD1 might be the D (5 bases). Germline CDR1 reads MNHNY; CDR2 reads SVGAGI (reference sequence). V shed 7 bases and J shed 6 bases, with 15 bases lying between them. There are 13 residues in the CDR3.

This clone was observed a handful of times. This chain links TRBV4-2 with TRBJ1-2, with TRBD1 matching 7 bases. V was clipped by 0 bases and J by 1 base; unmatched bases: 17. The CDR3 runs 20 residues. Germline assignment: CDR1 LGHNA and CDR2 YNFKEQ. CDR3 sequence reads: CASSQEFPGQSELFNYGYTF. For the CDR3, the DNA is TGTGCCAGCAGCCAAGAATTTCCGGGACAGTCAGAGCTTTTTAACTATGGCTACACCTTC.

V usage is TRBV6-2 or TRBV6-3 and J usage is TRBJ2-2, with 9 bases identical to TRBD2. Germline CDR1 reads MNHEY; CDR2 reads SVGEGT. The CDR3 runs 17 residues. The V segment lost 3 bases and the J segment 4 bases; nucleotides outside the gene matches: 9. In DNA, the CDR3 is TGTGCCAGCAGTTATCTGGCGGGAGGGCTAAGCACCGGGGAGCTGTTTTTT. Its protein is CASSYLAGGLSTGELFF.

The DNA of the CDR3 is TGTGCCAGTAGTTCCCCCCGGGAGGGCCTTAACAATGAGCAGTTCTTC. As protein: CASSSPREGLNNEQFF. The rearrangement links TRBV19 to TRBJ2-1, with 8 bases fitting TRBD2. Germline trimming cut 5 bases from V and 5 bases from J; bases unmatched to any gene: 11. CDR3 length equals 16 residues. CDR1 is LNHDA, CDR2 SQIVND, per germline (reference sequence).

The V and J genes are TRBV7-2 and TRBJ2-3; perhaps TRBD2 as D (6 bases). The CDR3 contains 16 residues. The V end was cut by 1 base, the J end by 0 bases, with 11 bases between. Germline assignment: CDR1 SGHTA and CDR2 FQGNSA. CDR3 in DNA: TGTGCCAGCAGCTTAGGGGTGAGCGGGAGCACAGATACGCAGTATTTT. Translation: CASSLGVSGSTDTQYF.

V usage is TRBV27 and J usage is TRBJ2-7, with TRBD1 matching 7 bases. V trimming: 6 bases; J trimming: 7 bases; junction bases outside the gene matches: 12. The CDR3 spans 14 residues. Germline V gives CDR1 MNHEY, CDR2 SMNVEV (reference sequence). The CDR3 region is CASSFATGPGEQYF. In nucleotides, the CDR3 is TGTGCCAGCAGCTTTGCGACAGGGCCGGGGGAGCAGTACTTC.

The chain recombines TRBV7-2 with TRBJ2-7, with a weak D call TRBD2 (6 bases). Deletions cut 1 base from V and 7 bases from J, with 8 bases between. The CDR3 contains 12 residues. CDR1 SGHTA and CDR2 FQGNSA come from the germline V gene. The CDR3 here is CASSLVSGEQYF. In DNA, the CDR3 is TGTGCCAGCAGCTTAGTCAGCGGGGAGCAGTACTTC.

V and J are TRBV7-9 and TRBJ2-7, with TRBD1 as a possible D gene (6 bases). CDR3 size: 14 residues. V lost 5 bases, J lost 3 bases, and 14 bases lay in between. Germline lookup yields CDR1 SEHNR and CDR2 FQNEAQ (reference sequence). The DNA for the CDR3 is TGTGCCAGCAGCCTAACAGGGATAGGCTACGAGCAGTACTTC. Translation: CASSLTGIGYEQYF.

This chain connects TRBV3-1 (or the pseudogene TRBV3-2) to TRBJ2-1; 8 nucleotides line up with TRBD2. The germline V gene has CDR1 LGHDT and CDR2 YNNKEL (reference sequence). The CDR3 length is 18 residues. V lost 0 bases and J lost 5; bases outside the gene matches: 12. CDR3 DNA sequence: TGTGCCAGCAGCCAAGATGGTCCTTTCGGGAGGGCAAACAATGAGCAGTTCTTC. Protein product: CASSQDGPFGRANNEQFF.

The chain carries TRBV28 and TRBJ1-5, with TRBD1 identical over 9 bases. This CDR3 is 16 amino acids long. Germline V lookup: CDR1 MDHEN, CDR2 SYDVKM. The ends lost 3 bases at V and 6 bases at J; junction bases unmatched: 9. Written as DNA, the CDR3 is TGTGCCAGCAGTTTTGTACAGGGGGCATTTAGTCAGCCCCAGCATTTT. Its protein product is CASSFVQGAFSQPQHF.

The V gene is TRBV7-3, the J gene TRBJ2-6; TRBD2 might be the D (6 bases). V was trimmed by 5 bases and J by 3 bases, leaving 14 bases between them. The CDR3 runs 16 residues. Germline V gene data show CDR1 as SGHTA and CDR2 as FQGTGA. For the CDR3, the DNA is TGTGCCAGCAGCATGGGCCCTAGCGATGGGGCCAACGTCCTGACTTTC. Translated, it gives CASSMGPSDGANVLTF.

This clone was recorded once. V gene TRBV2 combines with J gene TRBJ2-3; D gene uncertain. The CDR3 is made up of 14 amino acids. CDR1 is SNHLY, CDR2 FYNNEI, per germline. Trimming shortened V by 7 bases and J by 4 bases, and 15 bases separated the two germline ends. CDR3 coding DNA: TGTGCCAGCAATGGTGGTACTGTCGCAGATACGCAGTATTTT. This sequence encodes CASNGGTVADTQYF.

The chain carries TRBV2 and TRBJ2-7; D is unresolved. The germline V and J ends were trimmed by 8 bases and 3 bases, with 8 bases remaining between them. This CDR3 has 11 amino acids. Germline V gene lookup returns CDR1 SNHLY and CDR2 FYNNEI. In nucleotides, the CDR3 is TGTGCCAGCTTATTACTCTACGAGCAGTACTTC. Translating it yields CASLLLYEQYF.

The J gene is TRBJ1-2, the V gene TRBV28; TRBD1 agrees at 8 bases. The germline V gene encodes CDR1 MDHEN and CDR2 SYDVKM. J lost 2 bases, V lost 5 bases, and 4 bases had no gene match. The CDR3 consists of 14 residues. The CDR3 is CASSEPGGNYGYTF. In DNA, the CDR3 is TGTGCCAGCAGTGAACCAGGGGGCAACTATGGCTACACCTTC.

V is TRBV4-3 and J is TRBJ1-1; a weak D match, TRBD1 (6 bases). CDR3 length: 14 amino acids. V was pared by 2 bases and J by 1 base, with 8 bases between. Germline V gene lookup returns CDR1 LGHNA and CDR2 YSLEER. This CDR3 is CASSQLQGNTEAFF. The CDR3 DNA reads as TGCGCCAGCAGCCAACTACAGGGGAACACTGAAGCTTTCTTT.

The V gene is TRBV7-6, the J gene TRBJ2-1; TRBD1 aligns across 8 bases. This CDR3 has 14 amino acids. J was trimmed by 1 base and V by 9 bases; bases with no gene match: 5. Germline V gene data show CDR1 as SGHVS and CDR2 as FNYEAQ. CDR3 DNA sequence: TGTGCCAGTGGACAGGGTAGTTCCTACAATGAGCAGTTCTTC. Translated, it gives CASGQGSSYNEQFF.

The V call is TRBV2, the J call TRBJ1-4; a weak D match, TRBD1 (5 bases). The V and J ends lost 6 bases and 5 bases respectively, with 16 bases between them. This CDR3 has 15 amino acids. Germline V gene data show CDR1 as SNHLY and CDR2 as FYNNEI. The CDR3 loop is CASSAGGNINEKLFF. Here the CDR3 DNA reads TGTGCCAGCAGCGCGGGGGGTAACATCAATGAAAAACTGTTTTTT.

The chain employs TRBV11-1 and TRBJ2-3; D is uncertain. Germline assignment: CDR1 SGHAT and CDR2 FQDESV (reference sequence). V gave up 6 bases and J gave up 3 bases, with 10 bases separating them. CDR3 length equals 13 residues. The CDR3 nucleotides read TGTGCCAGCAGTCTACTCGGGACAGATACGCAGTATTTT. Translating it yields CASSLLGTDTQYF.

Concerning this clone: Other nucleotide sequences from this sample produce the same CDR3. Here the CDR3 DNA reads TGTGCCAGTAGTATAGGGCTAGCCGAGACCTACGAGCAGTACTTC. Translated: CASSIGLAETYEQYF. The chain couples TRBV19 to TRBJ2-7; D is possibly TRBD2 (5 bases). Germline V gene data show CDR1 as LNHDA and CDR2 as SQIVND (reference sequence). The CDR3 covers 15 residues. Trimming cost V 1 base and J 2 bases, with 12 bases left between them.

This clone was recorded only once. The chain employs TRBV7-2 and TRBJ2-3, with D unresolved. Per germline, CDR1 SGHTA and CDR2 FQGNSA. V was shortened by 5 bases and J by 5 bases, with 8 bases between the two germline ends. The CDR3 runs 12 residues. The DNA of the CDR3 is TGTGCCAGCAGCCCCCCGGGAGATACGCAGTATTTT. Protein product: CASSPPGDTQYF.